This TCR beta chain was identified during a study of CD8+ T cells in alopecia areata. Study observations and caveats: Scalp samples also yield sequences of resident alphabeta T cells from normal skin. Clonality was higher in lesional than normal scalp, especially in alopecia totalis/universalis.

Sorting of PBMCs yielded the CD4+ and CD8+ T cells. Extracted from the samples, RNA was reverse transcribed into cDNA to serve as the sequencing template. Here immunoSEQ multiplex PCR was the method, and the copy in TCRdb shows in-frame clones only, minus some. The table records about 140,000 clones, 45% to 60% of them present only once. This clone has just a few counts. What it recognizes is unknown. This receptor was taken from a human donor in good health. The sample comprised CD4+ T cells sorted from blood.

CDR3 residues: CASSIEASHYEQYF. CDR3 nucleotide sequence: TGTGCCAGTAGTATTGAGGCGTCACACTACGAGCAGTACTTC. The J gene is TRBJ2-7, the V gene TRBV19; D remains ambiguous. This CDR3 spans 14 amino acids. Germline V CDR1 and CDR2: LNHDA, SQIVND (reference sequence). Trimming left V 3 bases short and J 3 bases short, with 12 bases between. Full variable domain (remainder filled in from reference TRBV19 and TRBJ2-7): DGGITQSPKYLFRKEGQNVTLSCEQNLNHDAMYWYRQDPGQGLRLIYYSQIVNDFQKGDIAEGYSVSREKKESFPLTVTSAQKNPTAFYLCASSIEASHYEQYFGPGTRLTVT.